A single count supports the clone carrying this T cell receptor (beta chain). This CDR3 region has 15 residues. Trimming removed 5 bases from V and 1 base from J; junction bases left unmatched: 4. CDR1 is MNHEY, CDR2 SVGAGI, per germline. This sample was included in a study of blood T cell repertoires in COVID-19. In the study overall: Sources were T cells, B-cell-depleted T cells, or PBMCs; the material itself was cDNA or gDNA.

Assay: immunoSEQ multiplex PCR; the TCRdb copy retains only in-frame clones and omits some. The table shows 250,000 to 300,000 clones, with roughly four fifths occurring only once. Sequenced material: PBMCs or T cells enriched from blood (not recorded which). The TCR comes from a man aged 30 to 39 with acute COVID-19. The chain recombines TRBV6-5 with TRBJ1-1; 10 nucleotides match TRBD1. The CDR3 spells CASSPRTGGNTEAFF. The CDR3 nucleotides are TGTGCCAGCAGTCCACGGACAGGGGGGAACACTGAAGCTTTCTTT.